This T cell receptor (beta chain) comes out of a study of beta chain features in type 1 diabetes. Study details: Examination covered over 85,000,000 sorted cells spanning all samples.

On this clone: Its antigen is unknown.

Germline V gene data show CDR1 as SGHRS and CDR2 as YFSETQ. The length of the CDR3 is 15 residues. Trimming pared 5 bases from V and 0 bases from J, leaving 12 bases between. Every donor had blood drawn once into heparin, roughly 120 mL on average. Reverse transcribing all isolated RNA meant expressed TCRB transcripts were sequenced. Sequencing was performed with immunoSEQ multiplex PCR; in TCRdb, only in-frame clones are kept and a portion is missing. Among more than 250,000 clones listed, about a fifth were seen once. Findings and limits, study-wide: Across all four CD4+ subsets, people with type 1 diabetes showed modestly shorter TCRB CDR3s. Naive, central memory and regulatory TCRB repertoires appeared more similar among patients than healthy donors.

The sample was naive CD4+ T cells from blood. The sequence was obtained from a woman between 40 and 50 years old with type 1 diabetes. The chain links TRBV5-1 to TRBJ1-5; D is unclear. The CDR3 nucleotides are TGCGCCAGCAGACATAATACCGATAGCAATCAGCCCCAGCATTTT. Translated: CASRHNTDSNQPQHF.